The 13 T cell receptor beta chains below were found in one sample sequenced in a study of T cells in localized non-small cell lung cancer. Some clones are missing from TCRdb's copy, which holds only in-frame ones; the method was immunoSEQ multiplex PCR. The data contain around 29,000 clones, 88% of them seen just once; the ten biggest clones take up over 10%. The sample in question was peripheral blood, obtained before any cancer treatment. The receptor set was obtained from a female donor older than 55 with stage III squamous cell lung carcinoma.

This clone was recorded a few times. The rearrangement uses TRBV10-3 and TRBJ1-5, with a weak D call TRBD1 (6 bases). The CDR3 is made up of 14 amino acids. The germline V gene has CDR1 ENHRY and CDR2 SYGVKD. V lost 2 bases and J 7 bases, leaving 12 bases between the germline ends. DNA for the CDR3: TGTGCCATCAGTGAGCAGGGGACTGGCCAGCCCCAGCATTTT. Protein sequence: CAISEQGTGQPQHF.

V and J are TRBV28 and TRBJ1-6; possibly TRBD1 for D (5 bases). The CDR3 has 14 residues. Germline V gene lookup returns CDR1 MDHEN and CDR2 SYDVKM. V was clipped by 10 bases and J by 6 bases, with 16 bases between them. The CDR3 spells CATSPAGGNSPLHF. CDR3 DNA sequence: TGTGCCACCTCTCCGGCGGGGGGTAATTCACCCCTCCACTTT.

The gene calls are TRBV18 and TRBJ2-7, with D tentatively TRBD2 (7 bases). CDR3 length equals 13 residues. V was clipped by 3 bases and J by 4 bases, with 10 bases between them. The V gene's germline CDR1 is KGHSH and CDR2 LQKENI. The DNA for the CDR3 is TGTGCCAGCTCACCGGGAGGGGGGTACGAGCAGTACTTC. Encoded protein: CASSPGGGYEQYF.

The chain employs TRBV5-1 and TRBJ2-1, with TRBD1 identical over 9 bases. The ends lost 0 bases at V and 7 bases at J; junction bases unmatched: 5. The CDR3 is 15 residues long. Germline-derived CDR1 and CDR2 are SGHRS and YFSETQ. CDR3 DNA: TGCGCCAGCAGCTTGGGGTGGGACAGGGATAATGAGCAGTTCTTC. This codes for CASSLGWDRDNEQFF.

The rearrangement uses TRBV28 and TRBJ1-1; D is undetermined. Trimming pared 8 bases from V and 0 bases from J, leaving 7 bases between. The V gene's germline CDR1 is MDHEN and CDR2 SYDVKM. The CDR3 extends over 12 amino acids. CDR3 in DNA: TGTGCCAGCGGGGATCTGAACACTGAAGCTTTCTTT. Translation: CASGDLNTEAFF.

V and J are TRBV28 and TRBJ2-7; D gene unclear. Trimming removed 3 bases at V and 3 bases at J, with 3 bases between. The CDR3 is 11 residues long. CDR1 and CDR2 (germline): MDHEN, SYDVKM. The CDR3, as DNA: TGTGCCAGCAGTTTCAACTACGAGCAGTACTTC. This translates into CASSFNYEQYF.

This chain links TRBV6-5 with TRBJ2-5, with 7 bases that match TRBD1. The CDR3 loop spans 13 amino acids. Trimming at V came to 5 bases and at J to 5 bases, leaving 5 bases not matched to a gene. Germline V gives CDR1 MNHEY, CDR2 SVGAGI. As DNA, the CDR3 is TGTGCCAGCAGTAAGACAGGGCTCGAGACCCAGTACTTC. Amino acids: CASSKTGLETQYF.

V is TRBV11-2 and J is TRBJ2-5; D not resolved. This CDR3 has 13 residues. Trimming shortened V by 3 bases and J by 5 bases, and 10 bases separated the two germline ends. The germline V gene has CDR1 SGHAT and CDR2 FQNNGV. CDR3 residues: CASSFTVKETQYF. For the CDR3, the DNA is TGTGCCAGCAGCTTTACAGTTAAGGAGACCCAGTACTTC.

This clone was recorded only once. The genes are TRBV11-2 and TRBJ2-5; D unresolved. The ends were cut back, 4 bases at V and 4 bases at J, with 10 bases in the middle. The CDR3 is 13 residues long. Per the germline V gene, CDR1 is SGHAT and CDR2 is FQNNGV. CDR3 sequence reads: CASSSKPAETQYF. DNA of the CDR3: TGTGCCAGCAGCTCTAAGCCCGCAGAGACCCAGTACTTC.

The chain employs TRBV18 and TRBJ2-5; 9 nucleotides match TRBD1. Germline-derived CDR1 and CDR2 are KGHSH and LQKENI. With V trimmed by 3 bases and J by 5 bases, 13 bases remained unmatched. The CDR3 length is 17 residues. The chain's CDR3 is CASSPQQGATTGETQYF. Written as DNA, the CDR3 is TGTGCCAGCTCACCGCAACAGGGGGCTACAACGGGGGAGACCCAGTACTTC.

V is TRBV6-6 and J is TRBJ1-5; 7 positions match TRBD1. The ends lost 2 bases at V and 1 base at J; junction bases unmatched: 2. Germline V CDR1 and CDR2: MNHNY, SVGAGI (reference sequence). The CDR3 extends over 15 amino acids. The CDR3 loop reads CASSYQGVSNQPQHF. CDR3 nucleotides: TGTGCCAGCAGTTACCAGGGGGTCAGCAATCAGCCCCAGCATTTT.

The chain joins TRBV7-2 to TRBJ1-2; 9 bases agree with TRBD1. CDR1 is SGHTA, CDR2 FQGNSA, per germline. V dropped 4 bases and J dropped 2; count of bases not matched to a gene: 2. This CDR3 is 14 amino acids long. The CDR3 sequence: CASSSGTGNYGYTF. The CDR3, as DNA: TGTGCCAGCAGCTCCGGGACAGGGAACTATGGCTACACCTTC.

The chain has TRBV5-8 and TRBJ2-1; TRBD2 matches at 9 bases. Per the germline V gene, CDR1 is SGHTS and CDR2 is YDEGEE. CDR3 length: 15 residues. Trimming removed 4 bases from V and 10 bases from J; junction bases left unmatched: 12. CDR3 in DNA: TGTGCCAGCAGCGTCCCTGCGGGGGGGCCAGGCGAGCAGTTCTTC. Residues: CASSVPAGGPGEQFF.